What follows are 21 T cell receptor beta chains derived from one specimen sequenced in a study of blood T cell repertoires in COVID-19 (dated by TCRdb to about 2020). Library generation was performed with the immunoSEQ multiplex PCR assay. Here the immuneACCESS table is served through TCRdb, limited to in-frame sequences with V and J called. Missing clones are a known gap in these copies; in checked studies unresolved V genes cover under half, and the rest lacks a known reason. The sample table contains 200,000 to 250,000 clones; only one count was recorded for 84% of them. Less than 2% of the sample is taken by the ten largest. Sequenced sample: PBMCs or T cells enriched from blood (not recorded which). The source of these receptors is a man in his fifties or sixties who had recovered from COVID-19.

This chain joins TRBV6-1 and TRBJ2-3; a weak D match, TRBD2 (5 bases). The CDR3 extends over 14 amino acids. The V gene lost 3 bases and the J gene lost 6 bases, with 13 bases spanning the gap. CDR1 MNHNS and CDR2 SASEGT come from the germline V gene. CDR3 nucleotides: TGTGCCAGCAGTGATGGCGGGTTGGGTGATACGCAGTATTTT. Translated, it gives CASSDGGLGDTQYF.

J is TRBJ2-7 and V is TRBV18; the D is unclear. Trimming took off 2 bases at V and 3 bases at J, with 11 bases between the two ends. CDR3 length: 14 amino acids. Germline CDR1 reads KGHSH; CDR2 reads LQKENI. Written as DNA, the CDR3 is TGTGCCAGCTCACCATCGAGGAACTTCTACGAGCAGTACTTC. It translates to CASSPSRNFYEQYF. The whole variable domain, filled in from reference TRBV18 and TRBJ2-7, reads NAGVMQNPRHLVRRRGQEARLRCSPMKGHSHVYWYRQLPEEGLKFMVYLQKENIIDESGMPKERFSAEFPKEGPSILRIQQVVRGDSAAYFCASSPSRNFYEQYFGPGTRLTVT.

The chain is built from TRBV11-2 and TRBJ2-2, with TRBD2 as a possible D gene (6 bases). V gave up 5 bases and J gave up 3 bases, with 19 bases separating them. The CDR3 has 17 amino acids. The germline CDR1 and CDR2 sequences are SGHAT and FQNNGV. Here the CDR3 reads CASSARPTSSDTGELFF. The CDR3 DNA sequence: TGTGCCAGCAGCGCTAGACCCACTAGCAGCGACACCGGGGAGCTGTTTTTT.

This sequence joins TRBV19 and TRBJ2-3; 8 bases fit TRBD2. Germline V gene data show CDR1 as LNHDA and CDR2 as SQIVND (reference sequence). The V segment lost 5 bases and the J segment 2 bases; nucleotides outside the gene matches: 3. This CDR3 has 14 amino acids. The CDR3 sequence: CASSSAGDTDTQYF. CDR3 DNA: TGTGCCAGTAGTTCAGCGGGGGACACAGATACGCAGTATTTT. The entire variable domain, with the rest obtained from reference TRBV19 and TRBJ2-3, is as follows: DGGITQSPKYLFRKEGQNVTLSCEQNLNHDAMYWYRQDPGQGLRLIYYSQIVNDFQKGDIAEGYSVSREKKESFPLTVTSAQKNPTAFYLCASSSAGDTDTQYFGPGTRLTVL.

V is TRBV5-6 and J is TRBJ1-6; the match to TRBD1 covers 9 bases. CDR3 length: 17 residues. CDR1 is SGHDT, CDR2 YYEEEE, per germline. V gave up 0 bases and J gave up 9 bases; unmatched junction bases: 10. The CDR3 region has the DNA TGTGCCAGCAGCTTGGCCCTTCTGGACAGGGGCGGTTCACCCCTCCACTTT. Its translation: CASSLALLDRGGSPLHF.

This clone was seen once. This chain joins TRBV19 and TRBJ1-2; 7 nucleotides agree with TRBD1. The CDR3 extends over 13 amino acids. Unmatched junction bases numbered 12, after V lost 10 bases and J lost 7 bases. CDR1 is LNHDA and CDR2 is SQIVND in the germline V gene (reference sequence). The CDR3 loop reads CATTDREEAGYTF. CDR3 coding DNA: TGTGCCACCACCGACAGGGAAGAAGCTGGCTACACCTTC.

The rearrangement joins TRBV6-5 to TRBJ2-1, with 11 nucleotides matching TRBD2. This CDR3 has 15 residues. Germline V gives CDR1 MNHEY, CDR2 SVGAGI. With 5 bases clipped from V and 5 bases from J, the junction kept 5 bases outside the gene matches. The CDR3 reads CASSILAGGHNEQFF. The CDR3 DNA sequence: TGTGCCAGCAGTATATTAGCGGGGGGGCACAATGAGCAGTTCTTC.

CDR3 loop: CASSLQGQGRRNEQFF. The CDR3 bases are TGTGCCAGCAGCTTACAGGGACAGGGTCGGCGCAATGAGCAGTTCTTC. The V and J genes are TRBV7-6 and TRBJ2-1, with 9 bases lining up with TRBD1. Germline V CDR1 and CDR2: SGHVS, FNYEAQ. The CDR3 sequence is 16 residues long. V gave up 2 bases and J gave up 6 bases; unmatched junction bases: 8.

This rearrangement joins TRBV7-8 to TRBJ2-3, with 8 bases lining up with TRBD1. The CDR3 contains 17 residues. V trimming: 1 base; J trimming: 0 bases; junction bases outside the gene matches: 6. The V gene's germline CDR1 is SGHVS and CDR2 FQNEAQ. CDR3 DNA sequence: TGTGCCAGCAGCTTAGTAGGGGGACAGGCAAGCACAGATACGCAGTATTTT. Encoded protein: CASSLVGGQASTDTQYF.

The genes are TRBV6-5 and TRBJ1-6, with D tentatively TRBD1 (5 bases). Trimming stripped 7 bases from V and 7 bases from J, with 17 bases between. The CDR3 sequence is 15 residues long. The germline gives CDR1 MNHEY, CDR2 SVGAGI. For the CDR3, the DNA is TGTGCCAGCACCGCTAGGGCAGGGCGAAATTCACCCCTCCACTTT. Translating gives CASTARAGRNSPLHF.

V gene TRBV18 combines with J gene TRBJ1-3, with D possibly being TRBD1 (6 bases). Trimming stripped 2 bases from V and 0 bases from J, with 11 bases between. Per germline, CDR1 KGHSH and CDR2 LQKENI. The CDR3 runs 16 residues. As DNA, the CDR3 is TGTGCCAGCTCACCATTTGGACAGAGCTCTGGAAACACCATATATTTT. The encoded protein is CASSPFGQSSGNTIYF.

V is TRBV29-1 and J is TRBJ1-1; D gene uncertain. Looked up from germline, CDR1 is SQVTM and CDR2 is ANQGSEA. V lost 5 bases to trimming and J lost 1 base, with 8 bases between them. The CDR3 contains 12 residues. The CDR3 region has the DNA TGCAGCGTTATAAGAGGGAACACTGAAGCTTTCTTT. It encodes CSVIRGNTEAFF.

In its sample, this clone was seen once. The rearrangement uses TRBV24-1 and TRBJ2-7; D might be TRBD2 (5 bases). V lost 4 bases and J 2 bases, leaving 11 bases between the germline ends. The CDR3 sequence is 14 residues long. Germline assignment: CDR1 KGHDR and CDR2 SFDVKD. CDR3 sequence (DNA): TGTGCCACCAGTGACGCGGACGGGACCTACGAGCAGTACTTC. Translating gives CATSDADGTYEQYF.

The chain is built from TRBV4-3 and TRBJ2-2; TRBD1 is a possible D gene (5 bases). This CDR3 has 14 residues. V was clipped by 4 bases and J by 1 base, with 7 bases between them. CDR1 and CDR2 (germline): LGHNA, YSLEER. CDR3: CASSLQGNTGELFF. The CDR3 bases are TGCGCCAGCAGCCTTCAGGGGAACACCGGGGAGCTGTTTTTT.

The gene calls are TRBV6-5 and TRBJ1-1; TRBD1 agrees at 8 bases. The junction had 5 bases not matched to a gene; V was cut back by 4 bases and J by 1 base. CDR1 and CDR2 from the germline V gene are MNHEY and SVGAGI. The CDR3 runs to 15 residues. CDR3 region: CASSFPGTGNTEAFF. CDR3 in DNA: TGTGCCAGCAGTTTCCCCGGGACAGGGAACACTGAAGCTTTCTTT.

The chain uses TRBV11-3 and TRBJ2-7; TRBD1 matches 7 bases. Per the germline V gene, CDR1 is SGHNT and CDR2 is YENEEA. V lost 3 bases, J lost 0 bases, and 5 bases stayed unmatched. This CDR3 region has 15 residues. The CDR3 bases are TGTGCCAGCAGCTTTCAGGGGACAGCCTCCTACGAGCAGTACTTC. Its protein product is CASSFQGTASYEQYF.

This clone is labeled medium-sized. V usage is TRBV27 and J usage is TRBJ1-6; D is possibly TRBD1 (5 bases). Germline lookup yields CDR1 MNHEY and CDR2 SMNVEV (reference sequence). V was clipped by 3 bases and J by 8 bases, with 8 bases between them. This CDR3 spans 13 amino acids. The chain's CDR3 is CASSFRDYSPLHF. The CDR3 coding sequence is TGTGCCAGCAGTTTCCGGGACTATTCACCCCTCCACTTT.

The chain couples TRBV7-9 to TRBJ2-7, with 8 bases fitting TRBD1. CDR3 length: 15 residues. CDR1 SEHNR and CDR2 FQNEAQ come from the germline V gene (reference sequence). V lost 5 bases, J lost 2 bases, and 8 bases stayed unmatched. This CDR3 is CASSVAGRGPYEQYF. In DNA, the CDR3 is TGTGCCAGCAGCGTGGCTGGCAGGGGGCCCTACGAGCAGTACTTC.

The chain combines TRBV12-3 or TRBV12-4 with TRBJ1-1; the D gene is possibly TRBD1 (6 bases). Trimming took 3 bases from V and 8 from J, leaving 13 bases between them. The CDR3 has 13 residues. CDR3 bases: TGTGCCAGCAGTTTGTCCGGGGACATGGAAGCTTTCTTT. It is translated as CASSLSGDMEAFF.

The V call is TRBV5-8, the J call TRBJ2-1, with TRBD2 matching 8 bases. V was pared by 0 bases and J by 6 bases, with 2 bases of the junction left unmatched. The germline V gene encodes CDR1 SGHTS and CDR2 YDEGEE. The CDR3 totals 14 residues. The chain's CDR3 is CASSLGLASNEQFF. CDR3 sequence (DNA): TGTGCCAGCAGCTTGGGACTAGCGTCCAATGAGCAGTTCTTC.

The CDR3 reads CASSQEGGSYTF. The CDR3 DNA reads as TGCGCCAGCAGCCAAGAAGGGGGTAGCTACACCTTC. The gene calls are TRBV4-3 and TRBJ1-2; the D gene is possibly TRBD1 (6 bases). Germline CDR1 is LGHNA and CDR2 is YSLEER. V was cut by 0 bases and J by 9 bases, with 8 bases left in between. The CDR3 consists of 12 residues.